These 10 T cell receptor beta chains originate from one sample sequenced in a study of T cell responses to AZD1222 COVID-19 vaccine. Sequenced by immunoSEQ multiplex PCR; TCRdb stores in-frame clones only, minus some. The sample consists of 180,000 or so clones, 94% of them appearing once. The starting material was peripheral blood, obtained on day 0 of AZD1222 vaccination. Receptors originate from an adult in good health.

This chain joins TRBV19 and TRBJ2-1; 8 nucleotides line up with TRBD1. The CDR3 is made up of 15 amino acids. The V gene's germline CDR1 is LNHDA and CDR2 SQIVND (reference sequence). Losses at the gene ends were 6 bases for V and 10 bases for J; bases not matched to a gene: 14. CDR3 in amino acids: CASSKTGARGGEQFF. The CDR3 region has the DNA TGTGCCAGTAGCAAGACAGGGGCCCGAGGGGGGGAGCAGTTCTTC.

The chain employs TRBV5-1 and TRBJ2-1; weak D call: TRBD2 (5 bases). Germline-derived CDR1 and CDR2 are SGHRS and YFSETQ. The CDR3 has 15 amino acids. Trimming took 0 bases from V and 8 from J, leaving 15 bases between them. The CDR3 DNA sequence: TGCGCCAGCAGCTTGGAGTCTATAGCGATCGATGAGCAGTTCTTC. Translated, it gives CASSLESIAIDEQFF.

The chain is built from TRBV18 and TRBJ2-7; the D gene is possibly TRBD2 (6 bases). Trimming stripped 3 bases from V and 7 bases from J, with 16 bases between. The CDR3 is 14 residues long. CDR1 is KGHSH, CDR2 LQKENI, per germline. CDR3 sequence: CASSPTLGAGEQYF. CDR3 in DNA: TGTGCCAGCTCACCCACCTTAGGGGCGGGGGAGCAGTACTTC.

This chain links TRBV11-3 with TRBJ1-2; D is uncertain. Trimming cost V 4 bases and J 6 bases, with 6 bases left between them. The CDR3 totals 11 residues. From germline, CDR1 is SGHNT and CDR2 YENEEA. CDR3 DNA sequence: TGTGCCAGCAGCTCCGGCGATGGCTACACCTTC. The encoded protein is CASSSGDGYTF.

The chain recombines TRBV7-2 with TRBJ2-7; 10 bases align to TRBD1. V dropped 5 bases and J dropped 2; count of bases not matched to a gene: 3. The CDR3 loop spans 14 amino acids. CDR1 and CDR2 (germline): SGHTA, FQGNSA. The CDR3 loop reads CASSLDRGAYEQYF. Written as DNA, the CDR3 is TGTGCCAGCAGCCTGGACAGGGGGGCCTACGAGCAGTACTTC.

This sequence joins TRBV2 and TRBJ1-5; D may be TRBD1 (6 bases). CDR1 SNHLY and CDR2 FYNNEI come from the germline V gene. Trimming cost V 6 bases and J 7 bases, with 10 bases left between them. This CDR3 spans 12 amino acids. Here the CDR3 DNA reads TGTGCCAGCAGGTTAGGGGGACAGCCCCAGCATTTT. Amino acids: CASRLGGQPQHF.

The count of this clone is one. V usage is TRBV28 and J usage is TRBJ1-5; D remains ambiguous. Germline V CDR1 and CDR2: MDHEN, SYDVKM. CDR3 length equals 15 residues. The V and J ends lost 3 bases and 3 bases respectively, with 12 bases between them. The CDR3 reads CASSFWAGINQPQHF. CDR3 sequence (DNA): TGTGCCAGCAGTTTTTGGGCAGGAATCAATCAGCCCCAGCATTTT.

The rearrangement uses TRBV7-6 and TRBJ2-1; no definite D call. The V end lost 1 base, the J end lost 0 bases, and 25 bases lay between the germline ends. Per the germline V gene, CDR1 is SGHVS and CDR2 is FNYEAQ. The CDR3 totals 21 residues. In DNA form, the CDR3 reads TGTGCCAGCAGCTTAGACGGAAGACCGGGTTACACTTTGAGCTCCTACAATGAGCAGTTCTTC. Amino acids: CASSLDGRPGYTLSSYNEQFF.

V gene TRBV11-3 combines with J gene TRBJ2-3; D not resolved. Germline loops: CDR1 SGHNT, CDR2 YENEEA. CDR3 size: 13 residues. Trimming shortened V by 2 bases and J by 0 bases, and 3 bases separated the two germline ends. CDR3 sequence reads: CASSLSSTDTQYF. The CDR3 DNA reads TGTGCCAGCAGCTTATCTAGCACAGATACGCAGTATTTT.

The CDR3 coding sequence is TGCAGCGCCTTCCCGGGGTACGGAAACACCATATATTTT. This translates into CSAFPGYGNTIYF. The chain is built from TRBV29-1 and TRBJ1-3; D remains ambiguous. The CDR3 has 13 residues. CDR1 and CDR2 (germline): SQVTM, ANQGSEA. Trimming removed 7 bases at V and 4 bases at J, with 14 bases between.